The next 13 T cell receptor beta chains were all read from a single sample in a study of cytomegalovirus exposure and HLA in healthy donors (dated by TCRdb to about 2017). To prepare the library, the immunoSEQ multiplex PCR assay was applied. TCRdb took over this immuneACCESS table, retaining in-frame rearrangements with V and J assigned. Such tables are incomplete; in checked studies, under half of the missing clones stem from an unresolved V gene, and the remainder is unexplained. This sample is represented by roughly 260,000 clones; 85% to 90% of them were singletons. The ten largest clones take up approximately 2.5% of the sample. The specimen was PBMCs. These receptors came from a man between 18 and 29 years old in good health and CMV-seronegative.

This chain connects TRBV18 to TRBJ1-2; 12 bases map to TRBD1. V was pared by 4 bases and J by 3 bases, with 6 bases of the junction left unmatched. The length of the CDR3 is 16 residues. Germline CDR1 KGHSH, CDR2 LQKENI. The CDR3 coding sequence is TGTGCCAGCTCACAGGGACAGGGGGCTGATGACTATGGCTACACCTTC. The encoded protein is CASSQGQGADDYGYTF.

V usage is TRBV28 and J usage is TRBJ2-7, with TRBD1 as a possible D gene (6 bases). Germline V gene data show CDR1 as MDHEN and CDR2 as SYDVKM. Trimming left V 6 bases short and J 2 bases short, with 11 bases between. The CDR3 is 13 amino acids. The CDR3 reads CASRSGTTYEQYF. CDR3 coding DNA: TGTGCCAGCAGATCCGGGACAACCTACGAGCAGTACTTC.

The V call is TRBV15, the J call TRBJ1-1; D possibly corresponds to TRBD1 (6 bases). CDR1 is LNHNV and CDR2 is YYDKDF in the germline V gene (reference sequence). The length of the CDR3 is 14 residues. V gave up 1 base and J gave up 5 bases, with 11 bases separating them. Written as DNA, the CDR3 is TGTGCCACCAGCAGAGCACAGGGTGGAACTGAAGCTTTCTTT. Translated: CATSRAQGGTEAFF.

The rearrangement joins TRBV7-2 to TRBJ2-1; D might be TRBD2 (5 bases). The germline V gene encodes CDR1 SGHTA and CDR2 FQGNSA. This CDR3 is built from 13 residues. The V end was cut by 3 bases, the J end by 6 bases, with 9 bases between. The CDR3 protein is CASSFSVSNEQFF. CDR3 sequence (DNA): TGTGCCAGCAGCTTTAGCGTGAGCAATGAGCAGTTCTTC.

This clone was seen only a few times. The chain recombines TRBV6-6 with TRBJ1-1; D possibly corresponds to TRBD1 (6 bases). Germline V gives CDR1 MNHNY, CDR2 SVGAGI (reference sequence). V dropped 7 bases and J dropped 3 bases, with 12 bases sitting between them. The CDR3 spans 13 residues. The CDR3: CASTLTGHTEAFF. For the CDR3, the DNA is TGTGCCAGCACCCTGACAGGTCACACTGAAGCTTTCTTT.

The table lists this clone with a few counts. The V and J genes are TRBV2 and TRBJ2-7, with D possibly matching TRBD1 (5 bases). The CDR3 has 14 amino acids. The V gene lost 6 bases and the J gene lost 2 bases, with 14 bases spanning the gap. The germline gives CDR1 SNHLY, CDR2 FYNNEI. CDR3: CASSAPTGTYEQYF. CDR3 nucleotide sequence: TGTGCCAGCAGCGCACCTACAGGAACCTACGAGCAGTACTTC.

This chain joins TRBV11-3 and TRBJ2-3, with 9 positions matching TRBD2. CDR3 size: 15 residues. Germline values: CDR1 SGHNT, CDR2 YENEEA. The V segment lost 5 bases and the J segment 4 bases; nucleotides outside the gene matches: 7. DNA for the CDR3: TGTGCCAGCAGCCCCCGGCAGCGGGGGGCAGATACGCAGTATTTT. Residues: CASSPRQRGADTQYF.

This chain connects TRBV7-2 to TRBJ2-7; 10 bases line up with TRBD1. Per the germline V gene, CDR1 is SGHTA and CDR2 is FQGNSA. The CDR3 is 16 amino acids. Unmatched junction bases numbered 5, after V lost 0 bases and J lost 3 bases. CDR3 residues: CASSLAGTGESYEQYF. The CDR3 region has the DNA TGTGCCAGCAGCTTAGCCGGGACAGGGGAGAGCTACGAGCAGTACTTC. The full variable domain, its missing parts supplied by reference TRBV7-2 and TRBJ2-7, is GAGVSQSPSNKVTEKGKDVELRCDPISGHTALYWYRQSLGQGLEFLIYFQGNSAPDKSGLPSDRFSAERTGGSVSTLTIQRTQQEDSAVYLCASSLAGTGESYEQYFGPGTRLTVT.

The rearrangement links TRBV9 to TRBJ2-1; TRBD2 agrees at 10 bases. J lost 14 bases, V lost 0 bases, and 8 bases had no gene match. Germline lookup yields CDR1 SGDLS and CDR2 YYNGEE. The CDR3 runs to 14 residues. In DNA, the CDR3 is TGTGCCAGCAGCGTAGCTCTAGCGGGGGTCGGCGAGTTCTTC. This gives the protein CASSVALAGVGEFF.

The chain has TRBV6-5 and TRBJ1-2; 7 nucleotides line up with TRBD1. V was pared by 5 bases and J by 0 bases, with 6 bases of the junction left unmatched. The germline V gene has CDR1 MNHEY and CDR2 SVGAGI. The CDR3 loop spans 15 amino acids. The CDR3 protein is CASSPRDRANYGYTF. CDR3 coding DNA: TGTGCCAGCAGTCCCCGGGACAGAGCTAACTATGGCTACACCTTC.

The chain has TRBV7-6 and TRBJ2-7; TRBD1 matches at 7 bases. Germline assignment: CDR1 SGHVS and CDR2 FNYEAQ. This CDR3 is 12 amino acids long. Trimming removed 5 bases from V and 3 bases from J; junction bases left unmatched: 1. DNA for the CDR3: TGTGCCAGCAGCGACAGGGACTACGAGCAGTACTTC. Translated: CASSDRDYEQYF.

The chain combines TRBV6-6 with TRBJ1-2; 7 nucleotides match TRBD1. With V trimmed by 5 bases and J by 6 bases, 3 bases remained unmatched. CDR1 is MNHNY and CDR2 is SVGAGI in the germline V gene (reference sequence). The CDR3 is 12 residues long. Here the CDR3 reads CASSDTGDGYTF. As DNA, the CDR3 is TGTGCCAGCAGTGACACAGGGGATGGCTACACCTTC.

The chain has TRBV5-1 and TRBJ1-1; D unclear. The CDR3 is made up of 14 amino acids. V was pared by 2 bases and J by 3 bases, with 11 bases between. The germline V gene encodes CDR1 SGHRS and CDR2 YFSETQ. The CDR3 loop reads CASSFGGSDTEAFF. CDR3 DNA sequence: TGCGCCAGCAGCTTTGGCGGGTCGGACACTGAAGCTTTCTTT.